The 30 T cell receptor beta chains given below trace back to one sample, sequenced in a study of T cell repertoires in cytomegalovirus infection. A single record per CDR3 protein comes from TCRdb applying MiXCR to the reads. The sample shows roughly 570,000 distinct CDR3 sequences, around 40% of them seen only once. The antigens for these receptors are not known. Sample: cultured PBMCs, taken from culture after CMV antigen stimulation. The source of these receptors is a human donor in good health (CMV status not recorded). Some clones in this sample may be carry-over from other donors' samples.

V is TRBV5-4 and J is TRBJ2-3; 7 bases match TRBD2. The V and J ends lost 4 bases and 2 bases, in that order; junction bases with no gene match: 13. The CDR3 loop spans 17 amino acids. Germline V gene lookup returns CDR1 SGHNT and CDR2 YYREEE (reference sequence). The CDR3: CASSHQGAGEYTDTQYF. The CDR3 coding sequence is TGTGCCAGCAGCCATCAAGGCGCGGGGGAGTACACAGATACGCAGTATTTT.

This clonotype appeared a single time. J is TRBJ1-5 and V is TRBV6-6; tentatively, D is TRBD1 (6 bases). The germline gives CDR1 MNHNY, CDR2 SVGAGI (reference sequence). The CDR3 has 13 amino acids. Trimming stripped 7 bases from V and 5 bases from J, with 12 bases between. CDR3 in amino acids: CASTRQEHQPQHF. As DNA, the CDR3 is TGTGCCAGCACCAGACAGGAACATCAGCCCCAGCATTTT.

A remark on this clonotype: Because it lacks the conserved phenylalanine or tryptophan at the end, this CDR3 is likely a read error. The genes are TRBV7-2 and TRBJ1-2; a possible D gene is TRBD1 (5 bases). V gave up 1 base and J gave up 8 bases, with 14 bases separating them. Looked up from germline, CDR1 is SGHTA and CDR2 is FQGNSA. This CDR3 comprises 14 residues. The CDR3 spells CASSLDQGLGGYTL. The CDR3 bases are TGTGCCAGCAGCTTAGACCAGGGCCTTGGCGGCTACACCCTC.

The chain combines TRBV7-9 with TRBJ1-6; D is uncertain. This CDR3 is 12 amino acids long. The ends were cut back, 6 bases at V and 11 bases at J, with 11 bases in the middle. Germline CDR1 SEHNR, CDR2 FQNEAQ (reference sequence). The CDR3 sequence is CASSRLEAPLHF. In DNA, the CDR3 is TGTGCCAGCAGTCGTCTTGAGGCACCCCTCCACTTT.

The CDR3 sequence: CASSPTPVLTDTQYF. CDR3 nucleotides: TGTGCCAGCAGCCCTACCCCTGTCCTCACAGATACGCAGTATTTT. The chain links TRBV7-2 to TRBJ2-3; D is uncertain. The CDR3 sequence is 15 residues long. The V end was cut by 5 bases, the J end by 2 bases, with 14 bases between. Per the germline V gene, CDR1 is SGHTA and CDR2 is FQGNSA.

The chain is built from TRBV5-4 and TRBJ2-7, with a weak D call TRBD1 (5 bases). The CDR3 extends over 15 amino acids. Germline CDR1 and CDR2: SGHNT and YYREEE (reference sequence). V was shortened by 3 bases and J by 2 bases, with 15 bases between the two germline ends. The CDR3 sequence is CASSSRQTGAYEQYF. The DNA for the CDR3 is TGTGCCAGCAGCTCGCGACAGACGGGCGCCTACGAGCAGTACTTC. Filled out from reference TRBV5-4 and TRBJ2-7, the complete variable domain reads ETGVTQSPTHLIKTRGQQVTLRCSSQSGHNTVSWYQQALGQGPQFIFQYYREEENGRGNFPPRFSGLQFPNYSSELNVNALELDDSALYLCASSSRQTGAYEQYFGPGTRLTVT.

V is TRBV7-2 and J is TRBJ2-3; 7 bases fit TRBD2. From germline, CDR1 is SGHTA and CDR2 FQGNSA. This CDR3 has 15 amino acids. V lost 5 bases, J lost 6 bases, and 11 bases stayed unmatched. This CDR3 is CASSKGREAFDTQYF. The CDR3 DNA is TGTGCCAGCAGCAAGGGACGGGAGGCCTTTGATACGCAGTATTTT.

The chain joins TRBV27 to TRBJ2-3, with 8 bases lining up with TRBD1. The junction had 12 bases not matched to a gene; V was cut back by 6 bases and J by 1 base. Germline CDR1 is MNHEY and CDR2 is SMNVEV (reference sequence). The CDR3 length is 17 residues. Written as DNA, the CDR3 is TGTGCCAGCAGAAAAAAGACAGGGGAGGCCCGCACAGATACGCAGTATTTT. Protein: CASRKKTGEARTDTQYF.

CDR3 in DNA: TGTGCCAGCAGCGGAAAGTTAGCCGGGACCGGCTGGACCACTGAAGCTTTCTTT. This translates into CASSGKLAGTGWTTEAFF. The V call is TRBV7-9, the J call TRBJ1-1; D possibly corresponds to TRBD1 (5 bases). CDR3 length: 18 residues. The V end was cut by 5 bases, the J end by 4 bases, with 26 bases between. Germline assignment: CDR1 SEHNR and CDR2 FQNEAQ (reference sequence).

V is TRBV6-2 or TRBV6-3 and J is TRBJ2-7; 10 nucleotides agree with TRBD2. V trimming: 5 bases; J trimming: 5 bases; junction bases outside the gene matches: 3. CDR3 size: 13 residues. CDR1 and CDR2 (germline): MNHEY, SVGEGT. The CDR3 nucleotides are TGTGCCAGCAGTCGTAGCGGGAGGAACGAGCAGTACTTC. Translating gives CASSRSGRNEQYF.

This chain joins TRBV12-5 and TRBJ2-7; TRBD1 agrees at 10 bases. The CDR3 loop spans 15 amino acids. The V gene's germline CDR1 is LGHNT and CDR2 FRNRAP. V lost 2 bases to trimming and J lost 5 bases; unmatched junction nucleotides: 6. The CDR3 coding sequence is TGTGCTAGTGGTTTGCCGGGACAGGGGTCGCACGAGCAGTACTTC. This translates into CASGLPGQGSHEQYF.

In this sample, this clonotype turned up a few times. The V call is TRBV7-8, the J call TRBJ2-3, with D possibly matching TRBD2 (6 bases). V lost 3 bases and J 0 bases, leaving 10 bases between the germline ends. The CDR3 spans 15 residues. Germline V lookup: CDR1 SGHVS, CDR2 FQNEAQ. The CDR3 coding sequence is TGTGCCAGCAGCTTGGGACTCTATAGCACAGATACGCAGTATTTT. Its protein product is CASSLGLYSTDTQYF.

This rearrangement joins TRBV19 to TRBJ2-1; D possibly corresponds to TRBD2 (6 bases). The ends were cut back, 6 bases at V and 0 bases at J, with 15 bases in the middle. The CDR3 extends over 16 amino acids. Germline assignment: CDR1 LNHDA and CDR2 SQIVND (reference sequence). The CDR3 here is CASRTDGTFSYNEQFF. The CDR3 DNA is TGTGCCAGTAGAACGGACGGGACTTTCTCCTACAATGAGCAGTTCTTC.

The rearrangement uses TRBV5-4 and TRBJ1-2; unclear D gene. V gave up 0 bases and J gave up 4 bases, with 10 bases separating them. Germline loops: CDR1 SGHNT, CDR2 YYREEE (reference sequence). This CDR3 is built from 14 residues. CDR3 nucleotide sequence: TGTGCCAGCAGCTTGGGGAACCTGCCCTATGGCTACACCTTC. As protein: CASSLGNLPYGYTF. Drawing the rest from reference TRBV5-4 and TRBJ1-2, the complete variable domain is ETGVTQSPTHLIKTRGQQVTLRCSSQSGHNTVSWYQQALGQGPQFIFQYYREEENGRGNFPPRFSGLQFPNYSSELNVNALELDDSALYLCASSLGNLPYGYTFGSGTRLTVV.

As for this clonotype: One end of the junction is discordant with germline, which a read error may explain. The chain links TRBV6-6 to TRBJ2-1; perhaps D is TRBD1 or TRBD2 (6 bases each). The CDR3 sequence is 11 residues long. CDR1 is MNHNY and CDR2 is SVGAGI in the germline V gene (reference sequence). Written as DNA, the CDR3 is TGTGCCAGCAGTGAGGGGGGCCCCCCCCTCTTC. Translated, it gives CASSEGGPPLF.

This clonotype appeared a few times. This rearrangement joins TRBV7-2 to TRBJ1-6; D not certain. CDR1 and CDR2 (germline): SGHTA, FQGNSA. The CDR3 runs 14 residues. Trimming stripped 5 bases from V and 4 bases from J, with 9 bases between. CDR3 nucleotides: TGTGCCAGCAGCCCGGCGGGGTATAATTCACCCCTCCACTTT. It encodes CASSPAGYNSPLHF.

This clonotype appeared many times. This chain connects TRBV7-6 to TRBJ1-5; maybe TRBD1 (5 bases). The germline gives CDR1 SGHVS, CDR2 FNYEAQ. There are 14 residues in the CDR3. Deletions cut 5 bases from V and 4 bases from J, with 12 bases between. The CDR3 DNA reads TGTGCCAGCAGCGCCGGGCCAGGGAATCAGCCCCAGCATTTT. Protein product: CASSAGPGNQPQHF.

This rearrangement joins TRBV7-2 to TRBJ2-7; D gene unclear. This CDR3 comprises 15 residues. The germline CDR1 and CDR2 sequences are SGHTA and FQGNSA. The germline V and J ends were trimmed by 4 bases and 6 bases, with 19 bases remaining between them. The CDR3 loop reads CASSYTSPSAAEQYF. As DNA, the CDR3 is TGTGCCAGCAGCTACACCTCCCCATCGGCTGCCGAGCAGTACTTC.

This clonotype was seen a few times. The gene calls are TRBV20-1 and TRBJ2-3; 9 bases agree with TRBD2. CDR3 length: 13 amino acids. V was clipped by 7 bases and J by 9 bases; unmatched bases: 11. CDR1 DFQATT and CDR2 SNEGSKA come from the germline V gene (reference sequence). CDR3: CSGRERGVPTQYF. CDR3 bases: TGCAGTGGGAGGGAGCGGGGGGTCCCCACGCAGTATTTT.

The chain has TRBV6-1 and TRBJ2-7, with 9 bases fitting TRBD1. The CDR3 runs 16 residues. The V gene end was trimmed by 5 bases and the J gene end by 4 bases; junction bases not matched to a gene: 12. CDR1 and CDR2 (germline): MNHNS, SASEGT. DNA for the CDR3: TGTGCCAGCAGTAAACGGACCGGGACAGGGATTTACGAGCAGTACTTC. This gives the protein CASSKRTGTGIYEQYF.

This clonotype was counted once. The CDR3: CASSSRSIPNSPLHF. In DNA, the CDR3 is TGTGCCAGCAGTTCTAGGTCTATTCCCAATTCACCCCTCCACTTT. The chain employs TRBV7-9 and TRBJ1-6; D gene uncertain. The length of the CDR3 is 15 residues. The germline gives CDR1 SEHNR, CDR2 FQNEAQ (reference sequence). V was trimmed by 6 bases and J by 7 bases, leaving 16 bases between them.

The chain is built from TRBV12-3 or TRBV12-4 and TRBJ2-2; 8 bases line up with TRBD1. The V gene end was trimmed by 5 bases and the J gene end by 5 bases; junction bases not matched to a gene: 10. The CDR3 has 16 amino acids. The CDR3 sequence is CASSPFRGRGTGELFF. In nucleotides, the CDR3 is TGTGCCAGCAGTCCGTTCAGGGGGCGAGGAACCGGGGAGCTGTTTTTT.

This clonotype appeared many times. The rearrangement joins TRBV7-2 to TRBJ1-5; D unclear. Germline lookup yields CDR1 SGHTA and CDR2 FQGNSA. This CDR3 region has 12 residues. V was trimmed by 5 bases and J by 7 bases, leaving 9 bases between them. The CDR3 spells CASSQSGQPQHF. CDR3 DNA: TGTGCCAGCAGCCAAAGCGGCCAGCCCCAGCATTTT.

J is TRBJ1-1 and V is TRBV7-8, with D uncertain. CDR3 length: 15 residues. V shed 5 bases and J shed 1 base, with 14 bases lying between them. CDR1 is SGHVS and CDR2 is FQNEAQ in the germline V gene. The CDR3 protein is CASSPNLGENTEAFF. In DNA, the CDR3 is TGTGCCAGCAGCCCAAACCTCGGGGAGAACACTGAAGCTTTCTTT.

The CDR3 nucleotides are TGTGCCAGCAGCGCCGCCCAAGGGACTGAAGCTTTCTTT. Amino acids: CASSAAQGTEAFF. The chain has TRBV11-2 and TRBJ1-1; no definite D call. V was clipped by 5 bases and J by 5 bases, with 12 bases between them. Germline V gene data show CDR1 as SGHAT and CDR2 as FQNNGV. The CDR3 extends over 13 amino acids.

The J gene is TRBJ2-2, the V gene TRBV11-3; D is uncertain. The germline V and J ends were trimmed by 8 bases and 3 bases, with 1 base remaining between them. CDR3 length: 10 amino acids. Germline-derived CDR1 and CDR2 are SGHNT and YENEEA. CDR3 DNA: TGTGCCAGCGACACCGGGGAGCTGTTTTTT. This encodes CASDTGELFF.

This clonotype was seen more than once but under ten times. The chain is built from TRBV11-2 and TRBJ2-5; possibly TRBD1 or TRBD2 for D (5 bases each). Germline V gives CDR1 SGHAT, CDR2 FQNNGV. The CDR3 is made up of 17 amino acids. V lost 4 bases to trimming and J lost 3 bases, with 21 bases between them. DNA for the CDR3: TGTGCCAGCAGCTGGTTTAGGGGACCAAGTAGGGAAGAGACCCAGTACTTC. It specifies CASSWFRGPSREETQYF.

This clonotype was counted at least ten times. This chain connects TRBV7-2 to TRBJ1-6, with a weak D call TRBD1 (5 bases). Trimming removed 5 bases at V and 5 bases at J, with 13 bases between. Germline-derived CDR1 and CDR2 are SGHTA and FQGNSA. The CDR3 is 15 amino acids. DNA of the CDR3: TGTGCCAGCAGCGTACAGGCGATTCATAATTCACCCCTCCACTTT. Translation gives CASSVQAIHNSPLHF.

The chain recombines TRBV20-1 with TRBJ1-2, with D tentatively TRBD1 (5 bases). Looked up from germline, CDR1 is DFQATT and CDR2 is SNEGSKA (reference sequence). The CDR3 sequence is 12 residues long. V was cut by 6 bases and J by 3 bases, with 11 bases left in between. Here the CDR3 reads CSAIGGDYGYTF. The CDR3 bases are TGCAGTGCCATCGGGGGGGACTATGGCTACACCTTC.

The chain joins TRBV6-2 or TRBV6-3 to TRBJ2-3, with a possible D match to TRBD2 (6 bases). V was shortened by 5 bases and J by 6 bases, with 18 bases between the two germline ends. CDR3 size: 15 residues. Germline V lookup: CDR1 MNHEY, CDR2 SVGEGT. The CDR3 DNA reads TGTGCCAGCAGTATACTGGGTTTGGAGGGGGATACGCAGTATTTT. Protein product: CASSILGLEGDTQYF.